The 18 T cell receptor beta chains given below trace back to one sample, sequenced in a study of blood T cell repertoires in COVID-19. The table came from immunoSEQ multiplex PCR; TCRdb's copy has only in-frame clones and leaves some out. The sample lists about 89,000 clones, approximately 80% seen once, with 6.3% in the top ten. Sequenced input: peripheral blood. Receptors were obtained from a man between 65 and 85 years old with COVID-19, enrolled during active disease.

This chain joins TRBV13 and TRBJ1-1; tentative D call: TRBD1 (6 bases). The germline CDR1 and CDR2 sequences are PRHDT and FYEKMQ (reference sequence). The length of the CDR3 is 14 residues. Deletions cut 0 bases from V and 8 bases from J, with 13 bases between. CDR3 coding DNA: TGTGCCAGCAGCTTAGGGGGGGGGCCCCCCGAAGCTTTCTTT. Amino acids: CASSLGGGPPEAFF. The full variable domain, in which reference TRBV13 and TRBJ1-1 provide the parts outside the CDR3, is AAGVIQSPRHLIKEKRETATLKCYPIPRHDTVYWYQQGPGQDPQFLISFYEKMQSDKGSIPDRFSAQQFSDYHSELNMSSLELGDSALYFCASSLGGGPPEAFFGQGTRLTVV.

The chain carries TRBV5-4 and TRBJ2-7; TRBD2 agrees at 10 bases. V lost 4 bases to trimming and J lost 3 bases; unmatched junction nucleotides: 4. The CDR3 covers 14 residues. Looked up from germline, CDR1 is SGHNT and CDR2 is YYREEE (reference sequence). The CDR3 loop is CASSLTSGLYEQYF. The CDR3 region has the DNA TGTGCCAGCAGCCTGACTAGCGGGCTCTACGAGCAGTACTTC.

This chain connects TRBV7-9 to TRBJ1-4, with 10 nucleotides matching TRBD1. The germline V gene has CDR1 SEHNR and CDR2 FQNEAQ (reference sequence). The length of the CDR3 is 16 residues. V trimming: 4 bases; J trimming: 5 bases; junction bases outside the gene matches: 7. The CDR3 protein is CASSSPRQGANEKLFF. In nucleotides, the CDR3 is TGTGCCAGCAGCTCTCCTAGACAGGGGGCGAATGAAAAACTGTTTTTT.

For the CDR3, the DNA is TGTGCCAGCAGCTCCCAGAGTCGGCTAGCGGGTTACAATGAGCAGTTCTTC. Translating gives CASSSQSRLAGYNEQFF. This chain links TRBV7-9 with TRBJ2-1; the match to TRBD2 covers 8 bases. Germline assignment: CDR1 SEHNR and CDR2 FQNEAQ (reference sequence). The CDR3 consists of 17 residues. J gave up 4 bases and V 4 bases, and 12 bases lay outside the gene matches.

V usage is TRBV7-9 and J usage is TRBJ2-3; 7 nucleotides line up with TRBD2. The CDR3 totals 16 residues. Germline-derived CDR1 and CDR2 are SEHNR and FQNEAQ (reference sequence). The ends lost 2 bases at V and 3 bases at J; junction bases unmatched: 8. CDR3 residues: CASSLLPAGKTDTQYF. The CDR3 region has the DNA TGTGCCAGCAGCTTACTGCCAGCGGGGAAAACAGATACGCAGTATTTT.

This clone was found a few times. The chain joins TRBV7-8 to TRBJ2-7; 8 bases agree with TRBD1. Germline V lookup: CDR1 SGHVS, CDR2 FQNEAQ. V was pared by 4 bases and J by 2 bases, with 4 bases of the junction left unmatched. The CDR3 runs to 14 residues. CDR3 sequence: CASSSGQGAYEQYF. CDR3 DNA sequence: TGTGCCAGCAGCTCAGGACAGGGCGCCTACGAGCAGTACTTC.

This rearrangement joins TRBV6-6 to TRBJ2-1, with D tentatively TRBD1 (6 bases). This CDR3 spans 15 amino acids. Germline V gene lookup returns CDR1 MNHNY and CDR2 SVGAGI (reference sequence). V was cut by 6 bases and J by 0 bases, with 12 bases left in between. CDR3 in amino acids: CASRPQGSSYNEQFF. CDR3 in DNA: TGTGCCAGCAGGCCACAGGGAAGCTCCTACAATGAGCAGTTCTTC.

This clone was seen a few times. V usage is TRBV2 and J usage is TRBJ1-1, with D maybe TRBD1 (5 bases). V was clipped by 6 bases and J by 3 bases, with 17 bases between them. The CDR3 runs to 15 residues. Germline assignment: CDR1 SNHLY and CDR2 FYNNEI. The CDR3 loop is CASSADSGGYTEAFF. Written as DNA, the CDR3 is TGTGCCAGCAGCGCAGACTCGGGGGGTTACACTGAAGCTTTCTTT.

V and J are TRBV6-5 and TRBJ2-1; TRBD2 matches at 10 bases. Germline values: CDR1 MNHEY, CDR2 SVGAGI. J gave up 3 bases and V 2 bases, and 4 bases lay outside the gene matches. The CDR3 is 16 amino acids. The CDR3 DNA follows: TGTGCCAGCAGTTACCGGGGACTAGCGATCTACAATGAGCAGTTCTTC. Translated: CASSYRGLAIYNEQFF.

The gene calls are TRBV5-1 and TRBJ2-1, with TRBD2 matching over 8 bases. CDR3 length: 15 amino acids. Germline V CDR1 and CDR2: SGHRS, YFSETQ. With V trimmed by 4 bases and J by 7 bases, 10 bases remained unmatched. The chain's CDR3 is CASSSTSGDRNEQFF. CDR3 coding DNA: TGCGCCAGCAGCAGTACTAGCGGAGATAGGAATGAGCAGTTCTTC.

The chain employs TRBV2 and TRBJ1-2; 9 positions match TRBD1. The CDR3 runs to 15 residues. V lost 1 base to trimming and J lost 6 bases; unmatched junction nucleotides: 6. CDR1 is SNHLY and CDR2 is FYNNEI in the germline V gene. The chain's CDR3 is CASSEGKTGGNGYTF. The DNA for the CDR3 is TGTGCCAGCAGTGAAGGGAAGACAGGGGGGAATGGCTACACCTTC. The full variable domain, completed using reference TRBV2 and TRBJ1-2, is EPEVTQTPSHQVTQMGQEVILRCVPISNHLYFYWYRQILGQKVEFLVSFYNNEISEKSEIFDDQFSVERPDGSNFTLKIRSTKLEDSAMYFCASSEGKTGGNGYTFGSGTRLTVV.

The V gene is TRBV14, the J gene TRBJ2-2, with 7 bases lining up with TRBD1. Germline lookup yields CDR1 SGHDN and CDR2 FVKESK. V lost 4 bases and J lost 3; bases outside the gene matches: 8. This CDR3 contains 16 residues. The CDR3 loop is CASSPPGQLDTGELFF. The CDR3 DNA sequence: TGTGCCAGCAGCCCTCCGGGACAGTTGGACACCGGGGAGCTGTTTTTT.

The rearrangement links TRBV7-6 to TRBJ2-1; D perhaps matches TRBD1 (7 bases). The CDR3 extends over 15 amino acids. Between the trimmed V and J ends, which lost 1 base and 8 bases, there was a span of 15 bases. CDR1 SGHVS and CDR2 FNYEAQ come from the germline V gene. The CDR3 sequence: CASSLGRARGDEQFF. The CDR3 DNA follows: TGTGCCAGCAGCTTAGGCAGGGCCAGGGGGGATGAGCAGTTCTTC. Combining the CDR3 with reference TRBV7-6 and TRBJ2-1 gives the whole variable domain GAGVSQSPRYKVTKRGQDVALRCDPISGHVSLYWYRQALGQGPEFLTYFNYEAQQDKSGLPNDRFSAERPEGSISTLTIQRTEQRDSAMYRCASSLGRARGDEQFFGPGTRLTVL.

This chain connects TRBV5-6 to TRBJ2-7; perhaps TRBD2 as D (5 bases). The length of the CDR3 is 12 residues. CDR1 and CDR2 (germline): SGHDT, YYEEEE. V lost 4 bases and J 2 bases, leaving 7 bases between the germline ends. DNA for the CDR3: TGTGCCAGCAGCCGGGGTCCCTACGAGCAGTACTTC. This translates into CASSRGPYEQYF.

CDR3 loop: CASSLRDSFAGYTF. For the CDR3, the DNA is TGTGCCAGCAGCTTGAGGGACAGCTTTGCGGGCTACACCTTC. The J gene is TRBJ1-2, the V gene TRBV7-9, with TRBD1 matching 7 bases. V was clipped by 3 bases and J by 8 bases; unmatched bases: 9. The CDR3 is 14 residues long. Per the germline V gene, CDR1 is SEHNR and CDR2 is FQNEAQ (reference sequence).

The chain combines TRBV19 with TRBJ1-2; the match to TRBD1 covers 7 bases. Per the germline V gene, CDR1 is LNHDA and CDR2 is SQIVND (reference sequence). V trimming: 7 bases; J trimming: 3 bases; junction bases outside the gene matches: 5. This CDR3 has 13 amino acids. The chain's CDR3 is CASKPGQHYGYTF. CDR3 sequence (DNA): TGTGCCAGTAAACCGGGACAGCACTATGGCTACACCTTC.

The chain is built from TRBV4-2 and TRBJ1-5; 9 bases are shared with TRBD1. The germline gives CDR1 LGHNA, CDR2 YNFKEQ. The ends lost 1 base at V and 0 bases at J; junction bases unmatched: 1. The CDR3 is 16 amino acids. The CDR3 DNA reads as TGTGCCAGCAGCCAAGGACAGGGGGGTAGCAATCAGCCCCAGCATTTT. It is translated as CASSQGQGGSNQPQHF.

This clone came up once. The CDR3 region has the DNA TGTGCCAGCTCGTCGGGACTAGCGGGCACAGATACGCAGTATTTT. Translated, it gives CASSSGLAGTDTQYF. The chain links TRBV28 to TRBJ2-3; 11 bases line up with TRBD2. The CDR3 totals 15 residues. Germline V gives CDR1 MDHEN, CDR2 SYDVKM. V trimming: 8 bases; J trimming: 1 base; junction bases outside the gene matches: 5.